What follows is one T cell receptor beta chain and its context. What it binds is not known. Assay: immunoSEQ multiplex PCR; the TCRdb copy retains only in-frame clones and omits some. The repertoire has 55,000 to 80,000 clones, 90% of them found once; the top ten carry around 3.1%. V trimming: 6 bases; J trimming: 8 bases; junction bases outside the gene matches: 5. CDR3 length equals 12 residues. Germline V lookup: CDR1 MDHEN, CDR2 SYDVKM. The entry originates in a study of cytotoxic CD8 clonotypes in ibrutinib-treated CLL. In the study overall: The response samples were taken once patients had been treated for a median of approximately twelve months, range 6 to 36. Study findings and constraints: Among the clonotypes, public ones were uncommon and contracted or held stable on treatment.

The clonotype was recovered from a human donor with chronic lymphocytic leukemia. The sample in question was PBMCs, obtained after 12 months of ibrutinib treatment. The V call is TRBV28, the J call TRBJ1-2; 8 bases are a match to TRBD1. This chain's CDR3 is CASSQGAWGYTF. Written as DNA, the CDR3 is TGTGCCAGCAGCCAGGGGGCTTGGGGCTACACCTTC.